The 19 T cell receptor beta chains given below trace back to one sample, sequenced in a study of shared T cell receptors in the human thymus. Repertoires were generated with immunoSEQ multiplex PCR, while TCRdb's copy carries only in-frame clones and drops some. The table lists 500,000 to 850,000 clones, roughly 86% of them singletons. The sample was also reused in another study, on human thymus T cells.

The sample comprised thymocytes. These receptors originate from a boy in the first two years of life with a congenital heart defect.

V gene TRBV5-1 combines with J gene TRBJ2-3, with D maybe TRBD1 (5 bases). The ends were cut back, 2 bases at V and 0 bases at J, with 7 bases in the middle. This CDR3 region has 14 residues. Per the germline V gene, CDR1 is SGHRS and CDR2 is YFSETQ. In nucleotides, the CDR3 is TGCGCCAGCAGCTTTGGGGCTAGCACAGATACGCAGTATTTT. Protein product: CASSFGASTDTQYF. Full variable domain (remainder filled in from reference TRBV5-1 and TRBJ2-3): KAGVTQTPRYLIKTRGQQVTLSCSPISGHRSVSWYQQTPGQGLQFLFEYFSETQRNKGNFPGRFSGRQFSNSRSEMNVSTLELGDSALYLCASSFGASTDTQYFGPGTRLTVL.

J is TRBJ1-1 and V is TRBV4-3, with a weak D call TRBD1 (5 bases). The CDR3 is 16 amino acids. V lost 0 bases, J lost 5 bases, and 16 bases lay in between. Germline V CDR1 and CDR2: LGHNA, YSLEER. This CDR3 reads CASSQEFGRVETEAFF. The CDR3 DNA reads as TGCGCCAGCAGCCAAGAATTCGGCAGGGTGGAGACTGAAGCTTTCTTT.

The genes are TRBV27 and TRBJ2-2; TRBD2 aligns across 8 bases. Per the germline V gene, CDR1 is MNHEY and CDR2 is SMNVEV (reference sequence). J lost 4 bases, V lost 4 bases, and 14 bases had no gene match. The CDR3 is 18 residues long. CDR3 in DNA: TGTGCCAGCAGTTCCGGTGTGTTAGCGGGAATCCCCACCGGGGAGCTGTTTTTT. It specifies CASSSGVLAGIPTGELFF.

The chain joins TRBV4-1 to TRBJ2-1, with D unresolved. This CDR3 contains 13 residues. Trimming took off 5 bases at V and 5 bases at J, with 10 bases between the two ends. Germline CDR1 and CDR2: MGHRA and YSYEKL. The CDR3 reads CASSLRSNNEQFF. The DNA for the CDR3 is TGCGCCAGCAGCTTGCGGTCGAACAATGAGCAGTTCTTC.

This clone has just a few counts. The V and J genes are TRBV14 and TRBJ1-6; D might be TRBD1 (5 bases). Trimming cost V 2 bases and J 10 bases, with 9 bases left between them. The V gene's germline CDR1 is SGHDN and CDR2 FVKESK. CDR3 size: 13 residues. The CDR3 bases are TGTGCCAGCAGCCAACAGGGTTGCTCACCCCTCCACTTT. Translated: CASSQQGCSPLHF.

This clone has only a few counts. This chain links TRBV12-2 with TRBJ1-3. TRBV12-2 is flagged as a pseudogene. This CDR3 region has 13 residues. The CDR3 spells CASRPRPENTIYF. DNA for the CDR3: TGTGCAAGTCGCCCGCGCCCTGAAAACACCATATATTTT.

The chain carries TRBV10-3 and TRBJ1-4; TRBD1 is a possible D gene (5 bases). The V end lost 0 bases, the J end lost 7 bases, and 12 bases lay between the germline ends. There are 15 residues in the CDR3. Per germline, CDR1 ENHRY and CDR2 SYGVKD. The CDR3 DNA follows: TGTGCCATCAGTGAGTCTGGGGCTGAAGGTGAAAAACTGTTTTTT. It encodes CAISESGAEGEKLFF.

This clone has more than one count but fewer than ten. The J gene is TRBJ2-3, the V gene TRBV30; tentative D call: TRBD1 (5 bases). Germline V gives CDR1 GTSNPN, CDR2 SVGIG (reference sequence). The CDR3 length is 13 residues. Trimming pared 0 bases from V and 6 bases from J, leaving 10 bases between. The CDR3 reads CAWSVKGRDTQYF. DNA of the CDR3: TGTGCCTGGAGTGTTAAGGGGCGGGATACGCAGTATTTT.

This rearrangement joins TRBV4-2 to TRBJ1-5; 11 bases fit TRBD1. V lost 1 base and J lost 1; bases outside the gene matches: 12. The CDR3 covers 20 residues. From germline, CDR1 is LGHNA and CDR2 YNFKEQ. DNA of the CDR3: TGTGCCAGCAGCCAAGCGGGGGCACCGGGACAGGGGGGAAGCAATCAGCCCCAGCATTTT. This sequence encodes CASSQAGAPGQGGSNQPQHF.

CDR3: CASSTRDRGRAGPGYTF. CDR3 DNA: TGTGCCAGTAGCACCCGGGACAGGGGGCGCGCAGGCCCTGGCTACACCTTC. The chain uses TRBV19 and TRBJ1-2; 12 nucleotides align to TRBD1. Germline CDR1 LNHDA, CDR2 SQIVND (reference sequence). The CDR3 loop spans 17 amino acids. Unmatched junction bases numbered 15, after V lost 6 bases and J lost 7 bases.

The rearrangement links TRBV4-1 to TRBJ1-4; D remains unclear. Germline V gives CDR1 MGHRA, CDR2 YSYEKL. The CDR3 consists of 18 residues. Trimming stripped 1 base from V and 5 bases from J, with 20 bases between. CDR3 protein: CASSQVNTTRVKNEKLFF. In nucleotides, the CDR3 is TGCGCCAGCAGCCAAGTTAATACTACGAGGGTCAAGAATGAAAAACTGTTTTTT.

This clone occurred a few times. The J gene is TRBJ1-4, the V gene TRBV19; a weak D match, TRBD1 (6 bases). CDR3 length: 15 amino acids. Germline loops: CDR1 LNHDA, CDR2 SQIVND (reference sequence). Trimming cost V 3 bases and J 7 bases, with 15 bases left between them. CDR3 in DNA: TGTGCCAGTAGTATCAGGACAGAGGAAGTTGAAAAACTGTTTTTT. Residues: CASSIRTEEVEKLFF.

This chain links TRBV6-1 with TRBJ1-6, with no clear D. Germline values: CDR1 MNHNS, CDR2 SASEGT. The V gene lost 6 bases and the J gene lost 8 bases, with 20 bases spanning the gap. The CDR3 is 16 residues long. The CDR3 DNA is TGTGCCAGCAGCGAAAAGAGGGAAACCCGAGATTCACCCCTCCACTTT. This translates into CASSEKRETRDSPLHF.

This sequence joins TRBV15 and TRBJ2-1; D might be TRBD2 (6 bases). V gave up 0 bases and J gave up 7 bases, with 13 bases separating them. This CDR3 is built from 15 residues. CDR1 is LNHNV and CDR2 is YYDKDF in the germline V gene (reference sequence). The CDR3, as DNA: TGTGCCACCAGCAGAGAGGGCCTAGCGAGGAATGAGCAGTTCTTC. This encodes CATSREGLARNEQFF.

This chain joins TRBV4-3 and TRBJ2-1, with 11 bases aligning to TRBD2. The CDR3 totals 20 residues. The germline V gene encodes CDR1 LGHNA and CDR2 YSLEER. V lost 0 bases to trimming and J lost 0 bases; unmatched junction nucleotides: 10. The CDR3 loop reads CASSQDGSSGGRYSYNEQFF. The CDR3 bases are TGCGCCAGCAGCCAAGACGGGTCTAGCGGGGGGCGATACTCCTACAATGAGCAGTTCTTC.

The chain links TRBV7-6 to TRBJ2-5; TRBD1 matches 8 bases. V lost 1 base, J lost 0 bases, and 7 bases stayed unmatched. The germline gives CDR1 SGHVS, CDR2 FNYEAQ. This CDR3 comprises 17 residues. The CDR3 here is CASSLVFPGGYQETQYF. Written as DNA, the CDR3 is TGTGCCAGCAGCTTAGTTTTTCCAGGGGGCTACCAAGAGACCCAGTACTTC.

This clone was seen once. The chain uses TRBV7-9 and TRBJ2-2; 8 nucleotides match TRBD1. Germline loops: CDR1 SEHNR, CDR2 FQNEAQ (reference sequence). Germline trimming cut 1 base from V and 4 bases from J; bases unmatched to any gene: 2. The CDR3 has 15 amino acids. CDR3 coding DNA: TGTGCCAGCAGCTTAGGGACAGGGTGCACCGGGGAGCTGTTTTTT. This codes for CASSLGTGCTGELFF.

This rearrangement joins TRBV19 to TRBJ2-7; TRBD1 matches 9 bases. The V and J ends lost 2 bases and 3 bases, in that order; junction bases with no gene match: 2. CDR3 size: 14 residues. Germline-derived CDR1 and CDR2 are LNHDA and SQIVND (reference sequence). CDR3 nucleotides: TGTGCCAGTAGTATAAGACAGGGGGACTACGAGCAGTACTTC. It encodes CASSIRQGDYEQYF.

This clone occurred a few times. This chain uses TRBV6-1 with TRBJ2-7, with D unresolved. The CDR3 has 13 amino acids. V was cut by 8 bases and J by 3 bases, with 14 bases left in between. The V gene's germline CDR1 is MNHNS and CDR2 SASEGT. The CDR3 loop reads CASSGRDHYEQYF. For the CDR3, the DNA is TGTGCCAGCTCAGGCAGAGATCACTACGAGCAGTACTTC.